One sample yielded the 28 T cell receptor beta chains listed below, sequenced in a study of cytomegalovirus exposure and HLA in healthy donors. Both 60 Vbeta primers and 13 Jbeta primers went into the PCR. The table came from immunoSEQ multiplex PCR; TCRdb's copy has only in-frame clones and leaves some out. The record lists 150,000 to 250,000 clones, of which the ten most abundant hold around 0.7%. The sequencing input was PBMCs. The receptors derive from a boy younger than 18 in good health and CMV-seronegative.

This chain links TRBV30 with TRBJ1-3, with no clear D. Trimming removed 3 bases from V and 0 bases from J, with 3 bases in between. This CDR3 is 12 amino acids long. The V gene's germline CDR1 is GTSNPN and CDR2 SVGIG (reference sequence). CDR3 residues: CAWSFSGNTIYF. CDR3 bases: TGTGCCTGGAGCTTCTCTGGAAACACCATATATTTT. Filled out from reference TRBV30 and TRBJ1-3, the complete variable domain reads SQTIHQWPATLVQPVGSPLSLECTVEGTSNPNLYWYRQAAGRGLQLLFYSVGIGQISSEVPQNLSASRPQDRQFILSSKKLLLSDSGFYLCAWSFSGNTIYFGEGSWLTVV.

The rearrangement uses TRBV19 and TRBJ1-3, with 7 bases fitting TRBD1. This CDR3 is 13 amino acids long. The ends lost 7 bases at V and 2 bases at J; junction bases unmatched: 2. The germline CDR1 and CDR2 sequences are LNHDA and SQIVND (reference sequence). In DNA, the CDR3 is TGTGCCAGTAACCAGGGGGCTGGAAACACCATATATTTT. Its protein is CASNQGAGNTIYF.

With regard to this clone: One end of the junction varies from germline; a read error may be responsible. The chain carries TRBV5-1 and TRBJ2-7; 9 bases agree with TRBD1. The CDR3 runs to 15 residues. Germline CDR1 and CDR2: SGHRS and YFSETQ. The CDR3 DNA is TGCGCCAGCAGTTTGGGGAAGGGACAGGGAGGCGAGCAGTACTTC. Translating gives CASSLGKGQGGEQYF.

The chain uses TRBV11-3 and TRBJ2-3; D call uncertain. Germline CDR1 SGHNT, CDR2 YENEEA. Deletions cut 5 bases from V and 5 bases from J, with 5 bases between. This CDR3 spans 11 amino acids. DNA for the CDR3: TGTGCCAGCAGCCCCGGAGATACGCAGTATTTT. Translating gives CASSPGDTQYF.

CDR3 nucleotides: TGTGCCAGCAGCTACCGGGACAGGGGAATCTCCTACGAGCAGTACTTC. Its translation is CASSYRDRGISYEQYF. The V call is TRBV7-9, the J call TRBJ2-5; 10 nucleotides match TRBD1. The J call may be faulty, since TRBJ2-7 better matches the DNA end. The CDR3 consists of 16 residues. Germline-derived CDR1 and CDR2 are SEHNR and FQNEAQ (reference sequence).

The chain is built from TRBV27 and TRBJ1-2, with no clear D. Germline lookup yields CDR1 MNHEY and CDR2 SMNVEV (reference sequence). V lost 2 bases, J lost 2 bases, and 12 bases lay in between. This CDR3 is 15 amino acids long. CDR3 protein: CASSLRGGHNYGYTF. In DNA, the CDR3 is TGTGCCAGCAGTTTACGGGGAGGCCACAACTATGGCTACACCTTC.

With respect to this clone: Since no conserved phenylalanine or tryptophan closes the CDR3, a read error is the likely cause. Because the CDR3's place on the DNA is in doubt, the DNA is left out and the CDR3 is given as listed by TCRdb. V usage is TRBV11-2 and J usage is TRBJ2-4; the table names TRBD1, a call not compared with the DNA. The CDR3 is 10 residues long, ends included. Per germline, CDR1 SGHAT and CDR2 FQNNGV. The CDR3 sequence is CASSLGSQSL.

This chain connects TRBV5-6 to TRBJ2-5, with 7 bases identical to TRBD2. The V and J ends lost 7 bases and 9 bases, in that order; junction bases with no gene match: 21. Germline V CDR1 and CDR2: SGHDT, YYEEEE. The CDR3 is 16 residues long. The CDR3 reads CASSNLGTGTTQPQYF. CDR3 nucleotide sequence: TGTGCCAGCTCCAATCTGGGGACCGGGACTACCCAGCCCCAGTACTTC.

The chain is built from TRBV4-2 and TRBJ2-1; TRBD2 matches 8 bases. The CDR3 consists of 14 residues. The trim removed 3 bases at V and 8 bases at J, leaving 6 bases unmatched. CDR1 and CDR2 (germline): LGHNA, YNFKEQ. The CDR3 sequence: CASSHGTRGDEQFF. As DNA, the CDR3 is TGTGCCAGCAGCCATGGGACTAGAGGCGATGAGCAGTTCTTC.

This chain joins TRBV19 and TRBJ1-5; D perhaps matches TRBD1 (6 bases). CDR1 is LNHDA and CDR2 is SQIVND in the germline V gene (reference sequence). Trimming cost V 5 bases and J 1 base, with 15 bases left between them. The CDR3 has 16 amino acids. CDR3 region: CASSSLRGKSNQPQHF. The CDR3 nucleotides read TGTGCCAGTAGTTCACTCAGGGGTAAGAGCAATCAGCCCCAGCATTTT. Using reference TRBV19 and TRBJ1-5 for the parts outside the CDR3, the full variable domain is DGGITQSPKYLFRKEGQNVTLSCEQNLNHDAMYWYRQDPGQGLRLIYYSQIVNDFQKGDIAEGYSVSREKKESFPLTVTSAQKNPTAFYLCASSSLRGKSNQPQHFGDGTRLSIL.

The chain combines TRBV6-5 with TRBJ1-1, with 7 nucleotides matching TRBD1. The ends lost 2 bases at V and 8 bases at J; junction bases unmatched: 8. Germline V CDR1 and CDR2: MNHEY, SVGAGI. The CDR3 extends over 14 amino acids. CDR3 coding DNA: TGTGCCAGCAGTTACGCCGGACCGGGACAGGAAGCTTTCTTT. Translating gives CASSYAGPGQEAFF.

This rearrangement joins TRBV4-1 to TRBJ1-1, with unresolved D. This CDR3 is built from 15 residues. The germline gives CDR1 MGHRA, CDR2 YSYEKL. V lost 3 bases and J lost 4, with 15 bases in between. The CDR3 nucleotides read TGCGCCAGCAGCCAGCCTCGTGAGGGCGCCACTGAAGCTTTCTTT. Translated: CASSQPREGATEAFF.

The chain couples TRBV7-8 to TRBJ2-3; 8 bases align to TRBD2. This CDR3 has 14 amino acids. The V gene's germline CDR1 is SGHVS and CDR2 FQNEAQ. With 2 bases clipped from V and 3 bases from J, the junction kept 1 base outside the gene matches. CDR3 coding DNA: TGTGCCAGCAGCTTAATAGCGGGGACAGATACGCAGTATTTT. Residues: CASSLIAGTDTQYF.

The chain is built from TRBV4-1 and TRBJ1-4; TRBD1 is a possible D gene (6 bases). The CDR3 spans 16 residues. Trimming stripped 0 bases from V and 3 bases from J, with 11 bases between. Per the germline V gene, CDR1 is MGHRA and CDR2 is YSYEKL. The CDR3 region is CASSQDLNRANEKLFF. CDR3 in DNA: TGCGCCAGCAGCCAAGATCTTAACAGGGCTAATGAAAAACTGTTTTTT.

The chain employs TRBV18 and TRBJ1-2; a possible D gene is TRBD1 (5 bases). The CDR3 consists of 18 residues. V was pared by 3 bases and J by 5 bases, with 25 bases between. Germline-derived CDR1 and CDR2 are KGHSH and LQKENI. The CDR3 DNA follows: TGTGCCAGCTCACCTACGACCCAGACAAGACAGAGACCTTATGGCTACACCTTC. It codes for CASSPTTQTRQRPYGYTF.

V and J are TRBV7-8 and TRBJ2-1, with D tentatively TRBD2 (6 bases). Trimming removed 6 bases from V and 9 bases from J, with 12 bases in between. The CDR3 spans 12 residues. Per germline, CDR1 SGHVS and CDR2 FQNEAQ. The chain's CDR3 is CASSSLAIEQFF. CDR3 DNA: TGTGCCAGCAGTTCACTAGCCATTGAGCAGTTCTTC.

The rearrangement joins TRBV20-1 to TRBJ1-5, with D possibly TRBD1 on 5 matching bases. The CDR3 has 10 residues. V was clipped by 4 bases and J by 11 bases, with 9 bases between them. Germline V gene lookup returns CDR1 DFQATT and CDR2 SNEGSKA (reference sequence). CDR3: CSAKGASQHF. The CDR3 DNA is TGCAGTGCTAAAGGGGCTTCCCAGCATTTT.

The rearrangement uses TRBV29-1 and TRBJ1-2; possible D gene TRBD1, 6 bases. Trimming took 3 bases from V and 2 from J, leaving 10 bases between them. The CDR3 is 13 residues long. Germline V lookup: CDR1 SQVTM, CDR2 ANQGSEA. This CDR3 is CSVERGPNYGYTF. CDR3 bases: TGCAGCGTTGAGCGGGGGCCGAACTATGGCTACACCTTC.

In regard to this clone: The sample holds other DNA sequences that translate to the same CDR3. The chain joins TRBV6-1 to TRBJ2-7, with D possibly matching TRBD1 (6 bases). Trimming cost V 1 base and J 4 bases, with 8 bases left between them. Germline-derived CDR1 and CDR2 are MNHNS and SASEGT. This CDR3 has 13 residues. CDR3 in amino acids: CASSEVRGYEQYF. The CDR3 DNA sequence: TGTGCCAGCAGTGAAGTCAGGGGATACGAGCAGTACTTC.

This chain connects TRBV10-3 to TRBJ2-2; 12 positions match TRBD2. This CDR3 region has 16 residues. Per germline, CDR1 ENHRY and CDR2 SYGVKD. The trim removed 4 bases at V and 4 bases at J, leaving 4 bases unmatched. CDR3 loop: CAISGTSGVLTGELFF. Written as DNA, the CDR3 is TGTGCCATCAGTGGGACTAGCGGGGTTCTCACCGGGGAGCTGTTTTTT.

The gene calls are TRBV19 and TRBJ1-1, with TRBD1 as a possible D gene (6 bases). Looked up from germline, CDR1 is LNHDA and CDR2 is SQIVND (reference sequence). Trimming removed 1 base at V and 0 bases at J, with 9 bases between. The CDR3 totals 15 residues. The CDR3 nucleotides read TGTGCCAGTAGTATAGCAGGGGACATGAACACTGAAGCTTTCTTT. It is translated as CASSIAGDMNTEAFF.

The chain carries TRBV5-1 and TRBJ2-7; TRBD2 is a possible D gene (7 bases). V was pared by 1 base and J by 7 bases, with 18 bases between. The CDR3 has 15 residues. Germline V gene data show CDR1 as SGHRS and CDR2 as YFSETQ. The DNA for the CDR3 is TGCGCCAGCAGCTTGATAGGGGGGGAGGCGAGTGAGCAGTACTTC. Amino acid sequence: CASSLIGGEASEQYF. The variable domain in full, completed from reference TRBV5-1 and TRBJ2-7, reads KAGVTQTPRYLIKTRGQQVTLSCSPISGHRSVSWYQQTPGQGLQFLFEYFSETQRNKGNFPGRFSGRQFSNSRSEMNVSTLELGDSALYLCASSLIGGEASEQYFGPGTRLTVT.

The V call is TRBV9, the J call TRBJ2-1; no clear D. The CDR3 extends over 14 amino acids. V gave up 3 bases and J gave up 8 bases, with 15 bases separating them. The germline V gene has CDR1 SGDLS and CDR2 YYNGEE. The CDR3 spells CASSGDLRVDEQFF. The CDR3 DNA reads as TGTGCCAGCAGCGGTGACCTCCGGGTGGATGAGCAGTTCTTC.

In DNA form, the CDR3 reads TGCGCCAGCAGCTTGGGGACAGGGGTCAACAATGAGCAGTTCTTC. This gives the protein CASSLGTGVNNEQFF. The chain couples TRBV5-1 to TRBJ2-1; TRBD1 matches at 9 bases. The trim removed 0 bases at V and 5 bases at J, leaving 3 bases unmatched. Germline V gene lookup returns CDR1 SGHRS and CDR2 YFSETQ. The CDR3 length is 15 residues.

The chain joins TRBV6-1 to TRBJ2-5; D is ambiguous. This CDR3 region has 14 residues. The ends were cut back, 4 bases at V and 1 base at J, with 10 bases in the middle. The germline V gene has CDR1 MNHNS and CDR2 SASEGT. The CDR3 DNA sequence: TGTGCCAGCAGTGGGAGCACCCTCCAAGAGACCCAGTACTTC. It yields the protein CASSGSTLQETQYF.

J is TRBJ1-2 and V is TRBV6-5; TRBD1 might be the D (5 bases). The CDR3 length is 16 residues. V lost 2 bases to trimming and J lost 1 base, with 14 bases between them. CDR1 is MNHEY, CDR2 SVGAGI, per germline. For the CDR3, the DNA is TGTGCCAGCAGTTACGGAAGGGGAACGTTTAACTATGGCTACACCTTC. Translating it yields CASSYGRGTFNYGYTF.

The CDR3 DNA sequence: TGTGCCAGCAGCTTAAACCGTCGTTCGGGGGGCGGCCAAGAGACCCAGTACTTC. This translates into CASSLNRRSGGGQETQYF. V is TRBV13 and J is TRBJ2-5; tentative D call: TRBD2 (7 bases). There are 18 residues in the CDR3. Germline V gene sequence: CDR1 PRHDT, CDR2 FYEKMQ (reference sequence). V was shortened by 2 bases and J by 1 base, with 20 bases between the two germline ends.

The rearrangement links TRBV27 to TRBJ2-7, with TRBD1 identical over 7 bases. V trimming: 3 bases; J trimming: 2 bases; junction bases outside the gene matches: 1. The germline CDR1 and CDR2 sequences are MNHEY and SMNVEV (reference sequence). CDR3 length equals 13 residues. Written as DNA, the CDR3 is TGTGCCAGCAGTTTCGACAGGGCCTACGAGCAGTACTTC. Translating gives CASSFDRAYEQYF.